Following are 11 T cell receptor beta chains from one sample sequenced in a study of human T cells and chemical hapten exposure. This sample's time point: patch test 3, about 24 weeks after DPC sensitization. Treatment meaning: therapeutic diphenylcyclopropenone sensitization with weekly scalp DPC. Via MiXCR, TCRdb re-called the RACE reads, giving one row per CDR3 protein. The sample records over 70,000 distinct CDR3 sequences, about a tenth being singletons. The source was whole blood, collected in connection with sensitization to the hapten diphenylcyclopropenone (DPC). Receptors were obtained from a woman aged 25-40 years with alopecia areata. Some clones in this sample may be carry-over from other donors' samples.

This clonotype was seen a handful of times. This chain links TRBV5-1 with TRBJ2-6; D perhaps matches TRBD1 (6 bases). The germline gives CDR1 SGHRS, CDR2 YFSETQ. The CDR3 runs to 17 residues. The ends were cut back, 5 bases at V and 0 bases at J, with 15 bases in the middle. In nucleotides, the CDR3 is TGCGCCAGCAGGGATCGGACAGATAACTCTGGGGCCAACGTCCTGACTTTC. Amino acids: CASRDRTDNSGANVLTF. Together with reference TRBV5-1 and TRBJ2-6, the CDR3 gives the full variable domain: KAGVTQTPRYLIKTRGQQVTLSCSPISGHRSVSWYQQTPGQGLQFLFEYFSETQRNKGNFPGRFSGRQFSNSRSEMNVSTLELGDSALYLCASRDRTDNSGANVLTFGAGSRLTVL.

This chain uses TRBV29-1 with TRBJ2-1, with 8 bases matching TRBD2. Unmatched junction bases numbered 7, after V lost 7 bases and J lost 8 bases. CDR1 is SQVTM, CDR2 ANQGSEA, per germline. This CDR3 region has 12 residues. This CDR3 is CSAGTRWDEQFF. CDR3 nucleotide sequence: TGCAGCGCGGGGACTAGATGGGATGAGCAGTTCTTC.

By share, this clonotype ranks as medium-sized. In DNA form, the CDR3 reads TGTGCCAGCAGTGACAGGCCCTGGGATGAGCAGTTCTTC. It specifies CASSDRPWDEQFF. The chain employs TRBV6-1 and TRBJ2-1; D not certain. The CDR3 has 13 amino acids. Germline-derived CDR1 and CDR2 are MNHNS and SASEGT. V lost 3 bases and J 8 bases, leaving 11 bases between the germline ends.

This clonotype was seen more than once but under ten times. CDR3 nucleotides: TGTGCCAGCAGTGCCCAGTCCAATCAGCCCCAGCATTTT. Its translation: CASSAQSNQPQHF. This chain links TRBV2 with TRBJ1-5, with D uncertain. V was shortened by 4 bases and J by 3 bases, with 7 bases between the two germline ends. The CDR3 contains 13 residues. CDR1 is SNHLY, CDR2 FYNNEI, per germline.

The chain uses TRBV7-6 and TRBJ1-5, with D unclear. Germline V gives CDR1 SGHVS, CDR2 FNYEAQ. Trimming pared 1 base from V and 4 bases from J, leaving 11 bases between. The length of the CDR3 is 15 residues. The CDR3 region is CASSLVSGLNQPQHF. The CDR3 DNA reads TGTGCCAGCAGCTTAGTTTCGGGGTTAAATCAGCCCCAGCATTTT.

The gene calls are TRBV30 and TRBJ2-5; a possible D gene is TRBD2 (5 bases). V dropped 3 bases and J dropped 5 bases, with 13 bases sitting between them. There are 13 residues in the CDR3. Germline V gives CDR1 GTSNPN, CDR2 SVGIG (reference sequence). The DNA of the CDR3 is TGTGCCTGGAGGGAGGCAGCTCTGGAGACCCAGTACTTC. It encodes CAWREAALETQYF. The entire variable domain, with the rest obtained from reference TRBV30 and TRBJ2-5, is as follows: SQTIHQWPATLVQPVGSPLSLECTVEGTSNPNLYWYRQAAGRGLQLLFYSVGIGQISSEVPQNLSASRPQDRQFILSSKKLLLSDSGFYLCAWREAALETQYFGPGTRLLVL.

This rearrangement joins TRBV24-1 to TRBJ2-7, with TRBD1 identical over 7 bases. Germline CDR1 KGHDR, CDR2 SFDVKD. The CDR3 consists of 14 residues. V shed 4 bases, J shed 3 bases, and the junction held 5 bases outside the gene matches. The CDR3 spells CATSEGGQGYEQYF. CDR3 in DNA: TGTGCCACCAGTGAAGGGGGCCAGGGCTACGAGCAGTACTTC.

This clonotype was observed many times. The chain uses TRBV10-3 and TRBJ2-7; the match to TRBD1 covers 10 bases. CDR1 and CDR2 from the germline V gene are ENHRY and SYGVKD. Germline trimming cut 4 bases from V and 6 bases from J; bases unmatched to any gene: 6. The CDR3 loop spans 14 amino acids. The CDR3 region has the DNA TGTGCCATCAGTGGGACAGGGGGAAATGGCGAGCAGTACTTC. This codes for CAISGTGGNGEQYF.

This clonotype was recorded many times. The V gene is TRBV25-1, the J gene TRBJ2-5, with D uncertain. Germline V gives CDR1 MGHDK, CDR2 SYGVNS. The CDR3 is 17 residues long. With 1 base removed from V and 1 base from J, the gap between germline ends came to 16 bases. The CDR3 loop reads CASSESAPSTVQETQYF. The CDR3 DNA reads TGTGCCAGCAGTGAATCGGCCCCATCCACGGTCCAAGAGACCCAGTACTTC.

The chain combines TRBV6-4 with TRBJ1-1, with D unclear. The V and J ends lost 5 bases and 0 bases respectively, with 7 bases between them. The germline V gene encodes CDR1 MRHNA and CDR2 SNTAGT. CDR3 length equals 13 residues. CDR3 in amino acids: CASSRQVNTEAFF. CDR3 sequence (DNA): TGTGCCAGCAGTAGACAAGTGAACACTGAAGCTTTCTTT.

V usage is TRBV2 and J usage is TRBJ1-5; a weak D match, TRBD1 (6 bases). V lost 7 bases to trimming and J lost 4 bases, with 11 bases between them. Germline V CDR1 and CDR2: SNHLY, FYNNEI. This CDR3 comprises 13 residues. The CDR3 region has the DNA TGTGCCAGCAAGGGGGGGTTGAATCAGCCCCAGCATTTT. The encoded protein is CASKGGLNQPQHF.